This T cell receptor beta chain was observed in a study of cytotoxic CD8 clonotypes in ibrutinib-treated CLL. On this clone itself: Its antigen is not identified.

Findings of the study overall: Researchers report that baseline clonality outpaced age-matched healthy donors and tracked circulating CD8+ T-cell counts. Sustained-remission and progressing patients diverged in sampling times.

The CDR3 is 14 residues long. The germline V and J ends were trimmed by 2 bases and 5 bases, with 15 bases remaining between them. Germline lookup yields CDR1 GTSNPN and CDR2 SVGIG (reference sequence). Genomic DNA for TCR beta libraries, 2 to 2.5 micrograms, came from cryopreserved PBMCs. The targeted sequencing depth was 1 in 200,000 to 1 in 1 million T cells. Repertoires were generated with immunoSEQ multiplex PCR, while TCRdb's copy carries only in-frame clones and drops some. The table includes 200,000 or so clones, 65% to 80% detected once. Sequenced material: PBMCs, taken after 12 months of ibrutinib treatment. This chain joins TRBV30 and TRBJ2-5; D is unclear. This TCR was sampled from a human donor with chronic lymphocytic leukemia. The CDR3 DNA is TGTGCCTGGAGTACGGGCCCCGCGCGGGAGACCCAGTACTTC. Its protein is CAWSTGPARETQYF.